Presented here are 20 T cell receptor beta chains from one specimen sequenced in a study of blood T cell repertoires in COVID-19. The data were produced by immunoSEQ multiplex PCR, yet TCRdb's version contains in-frame clones alone and is incomplete. The data show around 150,000 clones, over 75% seen once. The source material was PBMCs or T cells enriched from blood (not recorded which). The receptors derive from a woman aged 45 to 65 who had recovered from COVID-19.

The chain has TRBV29-1 and TRBJ1-1; D is unresolved. With 8 bases removed from V and 0 bases from J, the gap between germline ends came to 10 bases. The CDR3 runs to 12 residues. CDR1 is SQVTM, CDR2 ANQGSEA, per germline. The CDR3, as DNA: TGCAGCTACATTAAGATGAACACTGAAGCTTTCTTT. This encodes CSYIKMNTEAFF.

This chain joins TRBV4-2 and TRBJ1-1; possibly TRBD1 for D (5 bases). CDR3 length equals 13 residues. V shed 0 bases and J shed 7 bases, with 9 bases lying between them. Per the germline V gene, CDR1 is LGHNA and CDR2 is YNFKEQ. Here the CDR3 reads CASSQDPGLEAFF. The CDR3 nucleotides read TGTGCCAGCAGCCAAGATCCAGGGCTTGAAGCTTTCTTT.

V gene TRBV6-2 or TRBV6-3 combines with J gene TRBJ1-5; D is possibly TRBD1 (6 bases). The CDR3 length is 15 residues. The germline CDR1 and CDR2 sequences are MNHEY and SVGEGT. V was shortened by 5 bases and J by 0 bases, with 11 bases between the two germline ends. This chain's CDR3 is CASSGQTHSNQPQHF. CDR3 DNA: TGTGCCAGCAGTGGACAGACGCATAGCAATCAGCCCCAGCATTTT.

The chain uses TRBV4-3 and TRBJ1-2; 9 bases are shared with TRBD1. CDR1 and CDR2 (germline): LGHNA, YSLEER. This CDR3 region has 16 residues. The ends lost 2 bases at V and 2 bases at J; junction bases unmatched: 6. The DNA of the CDR3 is TGCGCCAGCAGCCAACCGGACAGGGGACAAAACTATGGCTACACCTTC. It translates to CASSQPDRGQNYGYTF.

The V gene is TRBV7-9, the J gene TRBJ1-3; TRBD1 matches 9 bases. CDR1 and CDR2 from the germline V gene are SEHNR and FQNEAQ (reference sequence). V lost 0 bases and J lost 4; bases outside the gene matches: 4. The CDR3 covers 16 residues. CDR3: CASSLATGTGGNTIYF. The CDR3 DNA reads as TGTGCCAGCAGCTTAGCCACCGGGACAGGGGGAAACACCATATATTTT.

The CDR3 DNA reads as TGTGCCAGCAGTTACTTCGGGGGGAATGAGCAGTTCTTC. Translated: CASSYFGGNEQFF. The rearrangement joins TRBV6-2 or TRBV6-3 to TRBJ2-1, with 7 bases identical to TRBD2. The CDR3 has 13 amino acids. Germline assignment: CDR1 MNHEY and CDR2 SVGEGT. Germline trimming cut 1 base from V and 7 bases from J; bases unmatched to any gene: 1.

The chain carries TRBV11-3 and TRBJ2-7, with a tentative D call TRBD1 (5 bases). V was shortened by 3 bases and J by 1 base, with 10 bases between the two germline ends. Germline CDR1 and CDR2: SGHNT and YENEEA. The CDR3 length is 14 residues. CDR3 DNA sequence: TGTGCCAGCAGCTTGACAGCAAATTCCTACGAGCAGTACTTC. This translates into CASSLTANSYEQYF.

The chain links TRBV6-2 or TRBV6-3 to TRBJ1-2, with 7 nucleotides matching TRBD1. Germline-derived CDR1 and CDR2 are MNHEY and SVGEGT. The trim removed 0 bases at V and 4 bases at J, leaving 5 bases unmatched. The CDR3 extends over 15 amino acids. As DNA, the CDR3 is TGTGCCAGCAGTTACTCGCGACAGGGAGGCTATGGCTACACCTTC. Encoded protein: CASSYSRQGGYGYTF.

This chain uses TRBV6-5 with TRBJ2-5; 8 bases fit TRBD2. Trimming at V came to 7 bases and at J to 5 bases, leaving 6 bases not matched to a gene. The CDR3 is made up of 13 amino acids. The germline V gene encodes CDR1 MNHEY and CDR2 SVGAGI. The DNA of the CDR3 is TGTGCCAGCACCCAGCGGGGGAGTGAGACCCAGTACTTC. It codes for CASTQRGSETQYF.

The rearrangement joins TRBV19 to TRBJ2-4; TRBD1 matches 7 bases. The V segment lost 5 bases and the J segment 2 bases; nucleotides outside the gene matches: 9. CDR1 LNHDA and CDR2 SQIVND come from the germline V gene (reference sequence). This CDR3 is built from 16 residues. The CDR3 loop is CASSAPSTGSKNIQYF. CDR3 DNA: TGTGCCAGTAGTGCCCCGTCGACAGGGTCCAAAAACATTCAGTACTTC.

This chain links TRBV10-3 with TRBJ2-3, with 11 bases lining up with TRBD2. The germline V gene has CDR1 ENHRY and CDR2 SYGVKD. The CDR3 sequence is 16 residues long. With V trimmed by 5 bases and J by 0 bases, 4 bases remained unmatched. In nucleotides, the CDR3 is TGTGCCATCAGTCTAGCGGGGGGATCTAGCACAGATACGCAGTATTTT. It specifies CAISLAGGSSTDTQYF.

The V and J genes are TRBV14 and TRBJ1-1, with D possibly being TRBD1 (5 bases). The germline V gene encodes CDR1 SGHDN and CDR2 FVKESK. This CDR3 has 15 amino acids. V was cut by 4 bases and J by 0 bases, with 12 bases left in between. In DNA form, the CDR3 reads TGTGCCAGCAGCCGGACAAACGGGTTGAACACTGAAGCTTTCTTT. This translates into CASSRTNGLNTEAFF.

The genes are TRBV7-9 and TRBJ1-1; D might be TRBD1 (5 bases). The germline CDR1 and CDR2 sequences are SEHNR and FQNEAQ (reference sequence). This CDR3 spans 15 amino acids. Deletions cut 1 base from V and 4 bases from J, with 13 bases between. The CDR3, as DNA: TGTGCCAGCAGCTTAGTTCCGGGGGTTTCCACTGAAGCTTTCTTT. Translation: CASSLVPGVSTEAFF.

The V gene is TRBV25-1, the J gene TRBJ1-6, with TRBD1 identical over 11 bases. The CDR3 is 16 amino acids. The J segment lost 7 bases and the V segment lost 6 bases, leaving 8 bases of the junction unmatched. CDR1 is MGHDK and CDR2 is SYGVNS in the germline V gene. CDR3 in amino acids: CASRTSGTGGNSPLHF. The DNA for the CDR3 is TGTGCCAGCAGAACCTCCGGGACAGGGGGGAATTCACCCCTCCACTTT.

This chain links TRBV19 with TRBJ2-5; 7 nucleotides align to TRBD1. The CDR3 has 15 amino acids. Trimming cost V 6 bases and J 5 bases; bases outside gene matches: 12. CDR1 is LNHDA and CDR2 is SQIVND in the germline V gene (reference sequence). The CDR3 sequence is CASRSAGTEVETQYF. The DNA of the CDR3 is TGTGCCAGTAGATCCGCCGGGACAGAAGTGGAGACCCAGTACTTC.

The chain uses TRBV4-1 and TRBJ1-2; TRBD1 is a possible D gene (5 bases). In germline, CDR1 is MGHRA, CDR2 YSYEKL. Trimming took 0 bases from V and 4 from J, leaving 9 bases between them. This CDR3 spans 14 amino acids. CDR3 coding DNA: TGCGCCAGCAGCCAAGAGACAGCCGTCTATGGCTACACCTTC. Translation gives CASSQETAVYGYTF.

The DNA of the CDR3 is TGTGCCAGCAGTTCGGGTCGGCGACCAACTAATGAAAAACTGTTTTTT. It translates to CASSSGRRPTNEKLFF. V and J are TRBV6-2 or TRBV6-3 and TRBJ1-4; no firm D call. V lost 4 bases and J 0 bases, leaving 12 bases between the germline ends. CDR3 length: 16 residues. The germline V gene has CDR1 MNHEY and CDR2 SVGEGT.

The genes are TRBV30 and TRBJ2-1; 7 bases fit TRBD2. This CDR3 spans 14 amino acids. The V and J ends lost 5 bases and 8 bases, in that order; junction bases with no gene match: 12. CDR1 GTSNPN and CDR2 SVGIG come from the germline V gene (reference sequence). The CDR3 DNA sequence: TGTGCCTGGTCCGCGGGGGAACTTTGGGATGAGCAGTTCTTC. Its translation is CAWSAGELWDEQFF.

This sequence joins TRBV5-1 and TRBJ2-1; 7 bases are a match to TRBD2. The CDR3 covers 15 residues. Germline V lookup: CDR1 SGHRS, CDR2 YFSETQ. With V trimmed by 0 bases and J by 10 bases, 10 bases remained unmatched. CDR3 amino acids: CASSLAGGMSHEQFF. For the CDR3, the DNA is TGCGCCAGCAGCTTGGCGGGGGGTATGTCCCACGAGCAGTTCTTC.

The V call is TRBV4-3, the J call TRBJ1-1; D may be TRBD1 (5 bases). CDR1 and CDR2 from the germline V gene are LGHNA and YSLEER. The V and J ends lost 2 bases and 1 base respectively, with 8 bases between them. The CDR3 extends over 14 amino acids. The CDR3 region is CASSQFGQNTEAFF. The DNA for the CDR3 is TGCGCCAGCAGCCAATTCGGACAGAACACTGAAGCTTTCTTT.